These 30 T cell receptor beta chains share one sample of origin, sequenced in a study of cytomegalovirus exposure and HLA in healthy donors. PCR used 60 Vbeta primers and 13 Jbeta primers. Clones were read by immunoSEQ multiplex PCR, and TCRdb kept only the in-frame ones, dropping some. The sample totals tens of thousands of clones; its top ten clones hold about 8.9%. Sequencing was carried out using PBMCs. These receptors all stem from a man aged 35 to 55 in good health and CMV-seropositive.

The rearrangement links TRBV7-2 to TRBJ2-5; D is ambiguous. The germline V gene has CDR1 SGHTA and CDR2 FQGNSA. Trimming took 1 base from V and 5 from J, leaving 14 bases between them. The CDR3 consists of 15 residues. CDR3 DNA: TGTGCCAGCAGCTTAGTGCGGCAGATCGGCGAGACCCAGTACTTC. Protein product: CASSLVRQIGETQYF.

This sequence joins TRBV18 and TRBJ1-1, with a tentative D call TRBD1 (5 bases). CDR3 length: 14 amino acids. V was clipped by 3 bases and J by 2 bases, with 10 bases between them. Germline values: CDR1 KGHSH, CDR2 LQKENI. This chain's CDR3 is CASSPLTANTEAFF. DNA of the CDR3: TGTGCCAGCTCACCGCTGACAGCAAACACTGAAGCTTTCTTT.

This sequence joins TRBV7-9 and TRBJ2-4; D perhaps matches TRBD2 (6 bases). CDR1 SEHNR and CDR2 FQNEAQ come from the germline V gene (reference sequence). This CDR3 has 16 amino acids. V was trimmed by 5 bases and J by 5 bases, leaving 19 bases between them. The CDR3 DNA reads as TGTGCCAGCAGCCGAAGACTAGTTGGGTCGGAAAACATTCAGTACTTC. It codes for CASSRRLVGSENIQYF.

The chain joins TRBV6-1 to TRBJ1-4, with D possibly being TRBD1 (6 bases). The CDR3 has 16 amino acids. Germline values: CDR1 MNHNS, CDR2 SASEGT. Trimming took off 3 bases at V and 7 bases at J, with 18 bases between the two ends. The CDR3 region is CASSDSQGFLFEKLFF. For the CDR3, the DNA is TGTGCCAGCAGTGATAGCCAGGGGTTTCTGTTTGAAAAACTGTTTTTT.

The V gene is TRBV5-1, the J gene TRBJ1-2, with D unresolved. V lost 2 bases and J 8 bases, leaving 13 bases between the germline ends. The CDR3 has 13 amino acids. Germline V gives CDR1 SGHRS, CDR2 YFSETQ. The CDR3 nucleotides read TGCGCCAGCAGCTTCGACACAACCAGCGGCTACACCTTC. Protein product: CASSFDTTSGYTF.

The chain has TRBV5-5 and TRBJ1-1, with 7 positions matching TRBD1. J lost 1 base, V lost 4 bases, and 10 bases had no gene match. This CDR3 has 16 amino acids. Germline V gene lookup returns CDR1 SGHKS and CDR2 YYEKEE (reference sequence). The CDR3 spells CASSPRAWTGNTEAFF. The CDR3 DNA reads as TGTGCCAGCAGCCCCAGGGCCTGGACAGGGAACACTGAAGCTTTCTTT.

The genes are TRBV27 and TRBJ2-1; 10 nucleotides align to TRBD1. The germline V gene encodes CDR1 MNHEY and CDR2 SMNVEV (reference sequence). CDR3 size: 15 residues. The V gene end was trimmed by 6 bases and the J gene end by 2 bases; junction bases not matched to a gene: 4. The DNA for the CDR3 is TGTGCCAGCAGCCCGACAGGGGGCCCCTACAATGAGCAGTTCTTC. Protein product: CASSPTGGPYNEQFF.

The rearrangement links TRBV4-1 to TRBJ2-2; D gene ambiguous. Per the germline V gene, CDR1 is MGHRA and CDR2 is YSYEKL. V lost 1 base, J lost 6 bases, and 6 bases lay in between. This CDR3 has 13 residues. CDR3 sequence (DNA): TGCGCCAGCAGCCAAGTTAGCCCCGGGGAGCTGTTTTTT. It translates to CASSQVSPGELFF.

The CDR3 DNA reads as TGTGCCAGCAGTTCTGGGACAGGGGGAGCGGGCTATGGCTACACCTTC. Protein sequence: CASSSGTGGAGYGYTF. The V and J genes are TRBV6-5 and TRBJ1-2; 11 bases are a match to TRBD1. This CDR3 has 16 amino acids. Germline loops: CDR1 MNHEY, CDR2 SVGAGI. The ends lost 4 bases at V and 4 bases at J; junction bases unmatched: 8.

The V call is TRBV10-3, the J call TRBJ2-4; D is ambiguous. The CDR3 has 14 residues. V shed 3 bases and J shed 0 bases, with 6 bases lying between them. From germline, CDR1 is ENHRY and CDR2 SYGVKD. In nucleotides, the CDR3 is TGTGCCATCAGTGAAACAGAAGCCAAAAACATTCAGTACTTC. It codes for CAISETEAKNIQYF.

The CDR3 DNA reads as TGTGCCAGCAGCTGGAGGGGGGACAGTACTAAGAATGAGCAGTTCTTC. This sequence encodes CASSWRGDSTKNEQFF. The J gene is TRBJ2-1, the V gene TRBV5-6, with D possibly TRBD1 on 7 matching bases. The V and J ends lost 3 bases and 7 bases respectively, with 20 bases between them. Germline CDR1 SGHDT, CDR2 YYEEEE. The CDR3 spans 16 residues.

The gene calls are TRBV7-9 and TRBJ2-7; the match to TRBD2 covers 8 bases. CDR3 length equals 14 residues. CDR1 and CDR2 from the germline V gene are SEHNR and FQNEAQ (reference sequence). With V trimmed by 4 bases and J by 3 bases, 5 bases remained unmatched. The CDR3 protein is CASSWQREFYEQYF. CDR3 DNA sequence: TGTGCCAGCAGCTGGCAGCGGGAGTTCTACGAGCAGTACTTC.

The chain links TRBV9 to TRBJ2-1; 9 bases map to TRBD1. This CDR3 has 15 residues. CDR1 and CDR2 from the germline V gene are SGDLS and YYNGEE. The V gene end was trimmed by 2 bases and the J gene end by 4 bases; junction bases not matched to a gene: 4. The CDR3 nucleotides are TGTGCCAGCAGCGTGGGACAGGGAACTTACAATGAGCAGTTCTTC. The encoded protein is CASSVGQGTYNEQFF.

The chain joins TRBV29-1 to TRBJ2-3; maybe TRBD2 (5 bases). The CDR3 runs to 13 residues. With 4 bases removed from V and 4 bases from J, the gap between germline ends came to 12 bases. The germline V gene has CDR1 SQVTM and CDR2 ANQGSEA. Here the CDR3 reads CSVARGPADTQYF. The CDR3, as DNA: TGCAGCGTTGCGAGAGGGCCGGCAGATACGCAGTATTTT.

The J gene is TRBJ2-1, the V gene TRBV9, with 13 bases fitting TRBD2. The CDR3 extends over 15 amino acids. Germline values: CDR1 SGDLS, CDR2 YYNGEE. With V trimmed by 4 bases and J by 8 bases, 6 bases remained unmatched. The CDR3 loop is CASSIWTSGSDEQFF. The CDR3 bases are TGTGCCAGCAGCATTTGGACTAGCGGGAGTGATGAGCAGTTCTTC.

The chain joins TRBV9 to TRBJ2-1, with 8 bases that match TRBD2. This CDR3 has 16 amino acids. The germline CDR1 and CDR2 sequences are SGDLS and YYNGEE. The junction had 14 bases not matched to a gene; V was cut back by 5 bases and J by 7 bases. This CDR3 reads CASSASGVAGLNEQFF. Written as DNA, the CDR3 is TGTGCCAGCAGTGCCTCCGGGGTAGCGGGACTTAATGAGCAGTTCTTC.

The chain carries TRBV2 and TRBJ2-7; the match to TRBD1 covers 10 bases. Trimming cost V 8 bases and J 0 bases; bases outside gene matches: 4. The CDR3 has 14 amino acids. The germline V gene encodes CDR1 SNHLY and CDR2 FYNNEI. CDR3 nucleotide sequence: TGTGCCAGCGGGGACAGGGGTAGCTCCTACGAGCAGTACTTC. It yields the protein CASGDRGSSYEQYF.

The genes are TRBV9 and TRBJ1-3; 9 bases agree with TRBD1. CDR3 length: 17 amino acids. The germline gives CDR1 SGDLS, CDR2 YYNGEE. V shed 4 bases and J 0 bases; nucleotides not matched to a gene: 8. The DNA for the CDR3 is TGTGCCAGCAGCCCCCGGGACAGGGAACTCTCTGGAAACACCATATATTTT. Translating it yields CASSPRDRELSGNTIYF.

The chain joins TRBV19 to TRBJ2-7; TRBD2 agrees at 13 bases. There are 14 residues in the CDR3. The germline V gene has CDR1 LNHDA and CDR2 SQIVND (reference sequence). V lost 9 bases and J lost 1; bases outside the gene matches: 3. In nucleotides, the CDR3 is TGTGCCAGCCAGGGACTAGCGGGGTCCTACGAGCAGTACTTC. Its protein is CASQGLAGSYEQYF.

The chain combines TRBV30 with TRBJ2-5, with 9 bases identical to TRBD2. This CDR3 region has 14 residues. With 0 bases clipped from V and 5 bases from J, the junction kept 4 bases outside the gene matches. Germline CDR1 reads GTSNPN; CDR2 reads SVGIG (reference sequence). This chain's CDR3 is CAWSVWTSAETQYF. The CDR3 DNA sequence: TGTGCCTGGAGTGTGTGGACTAGCGCGGAGACCCAGTACTTC.

The rearrangement links TRBV6-1 to TRBJ1-2; no reliable D call. Germline-derived CDR1 and CDR2 are MNHNS and SASEGT. The germline V and J ends were trimmed by 5 bases and 8 bases, with 18 bases remaining between them. This CDR3 comprises 14 residues. The CDR3 DNA sequence: TGTGCCAGCAGTCCACGGTTACTCGTCGAGGGCTACACCTTC. This sequence encodes CASSPRLLVEGYTF.

The rearrangement uses TRBV27 and TRBJ1-2; D is unclear. This CDR3 spans 13 amino acids. CDR1 and CDR2 (germline): MNHEY, SMNVEV (reference sequence). The ends were cut back, 6 bases at V and 1 base at J, with 9 bases in the middle. CDR3 loop: CASSSPGNYGYTF. The CDR3 nucleotides are TGTGCCAGCAGCTCGCCGGGTAACTATGGCTACACCTTC.

V gene TRBV7-2 combines with J gene TRBJ2-3; 11 bases fit TRBD2. This CDR3 is built from 16 residues. CDR1 and CDR2 from the germline V gene are SGHTA and FQGNSA. J lost 4 bases, V lost 2 bases, and 5 bases had no gene match. In DNA form, the CDR3 reads TGTGCCAGCAGCTTAATGCTAGCGGGAGGAGCAGATACGCAGTATTTT. Its protein is CASSLMLAGGADTQYF.

The J gene is TRBJ2-3, the V gene TRBV5-4; possible D gene TRBD1, 5 bases. The V end was cut by 4 bases, the J end by 0 bases, with 9 bases between. This CDR3 is built from 14 residues. Germline CDR1 is SGHNT and CDR2 is YYREEE (reference sequence). CDR3 in DNA: TGTGCCAGCAGCCACCAGGGTAGCACAGATACGCAGTATTTT. Translated: CASSHQGSTDTQYF. The full variable domain, with the rest looked up from reference TRBV5-4 and TRBJ2-3, is ETGVTQSPTHLIKTRGQQVTLRCSSQSGHNTVSWYQQALGQGPQFIFQYYREEENGRGNFPPRFSGLQFPNYSSELNVNALELDDSALYLCASSHQGSTDTQYFGPGTRLTVL.

The chain is built from TRBV4-1 and TRBJ2-2, with 12 bases identical to TRBD2. The V gene's germline CDR1 is MGHRA and CDR2 YSYEKL. Unmatched junction bases numbered 11, after V lost 1 base and J lost 5 bases. CDR3 length equals 19 residues. CDR3 residues: CASSQGPLAGGPGTGELFF. In DNA form, the CDR3 reads TGCGCCAGCAGCCAAGGTCCCCTAGCGGGAGGGCCGGGGACCGGGGAGCTGTTTTTT.

The chain carries TRBV27 and TRBJ1-1; a possible D gene is TRBD1 (6 bases). Germline CDR1 is MNHEY and CDR2 is SMNVEV (reference sequence). The CDR3 runs to 15 residues. The V end lost 6 bases, the J end lost 1 base, and 15 bases lay between the germline ends. CDR3 region: CASSEGGPSNTEAFF. In DNA, the CDR3 is TGTGCCAGCAGCGAGGGGGGGCCTTCGAACACTGAAGCTTTCTTT.

This rearrangement joins TRBV7-2 to TRBJ1-1; D not resolved. CDR3 length: 14 residues. V gave up 4 bases and J gave up 4 bases, with 13 bases separating them. The V gene's germline CDR1 is SGHTA and CDR2 FQGNSA. This CDR3 is CASSSSGMGTEAFF. The CDR3 nucleotides read TGTGCCAGCAGCTCCTCAGGTATGGGCACTGAAGCTTTCTTT.

The V call is TRBV29-1, the J call TRBJ2-5, with D maybe TRBD2 (7 bases). Looked up from germline, CDR1 is SQVTM and CDR2 is ANQGSEA. The CDR3 length is 13 residues. V dropped 6 bases and J dropped 4 bases, with 15 bases sitting between them. The CDR3 nucleotides are TGCAGCGTGGGGGGCGGGAGTGTAGAGACCCAGTACTTC. Its protein product is CSVGGGSVETQYF.

DNA for the CDR3: TGTGCCAGCAGTGAAGCGGGGGGGCCCACTGAAGCTTTCTTT. Translated: CASSEAGGPTEAFF. This chain connects TRBV6-1 to TRBJ1-1; D is possibly TRBD1 (6 bases). Germline CDR1 and CDR2: MNHNS and SASEGT. Trimming pared 0 bases from V and 4 bases from J, leaving 9 bases between. The CDR3 runs 14 residues.

The rearrangement joins TRBV6-5 to TRBJ2-5; 10 bases map to TRBD2. The J call may be faulty, since TRBJ2-7 better matches the DNA end. Germline loops: CDR1 MNHEY, CDR2 SVGAGI. The CDR3 has 15 amino acids. CDR3 loop: CASRALAGVDYEQYF. CDR3 bases: TGTGCCAGCAGAGCCCTAGCGGGAGTCGACTACGAGCAGTACTTC.